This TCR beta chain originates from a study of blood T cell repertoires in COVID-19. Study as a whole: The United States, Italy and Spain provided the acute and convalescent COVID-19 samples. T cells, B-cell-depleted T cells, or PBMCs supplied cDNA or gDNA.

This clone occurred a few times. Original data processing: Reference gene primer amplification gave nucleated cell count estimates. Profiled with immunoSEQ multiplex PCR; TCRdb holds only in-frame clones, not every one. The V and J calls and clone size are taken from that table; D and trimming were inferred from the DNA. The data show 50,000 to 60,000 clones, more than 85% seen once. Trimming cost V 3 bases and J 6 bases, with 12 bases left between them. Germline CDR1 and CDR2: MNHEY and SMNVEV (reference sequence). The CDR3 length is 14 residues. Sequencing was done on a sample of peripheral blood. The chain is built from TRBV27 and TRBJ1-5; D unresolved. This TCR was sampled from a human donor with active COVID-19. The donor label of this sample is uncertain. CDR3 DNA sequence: TGTGCCAGCAGTTTTCGAGGGAGCGGTCAGCCCCAGCATTTT. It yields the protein CASSFRGSGQPQHF.